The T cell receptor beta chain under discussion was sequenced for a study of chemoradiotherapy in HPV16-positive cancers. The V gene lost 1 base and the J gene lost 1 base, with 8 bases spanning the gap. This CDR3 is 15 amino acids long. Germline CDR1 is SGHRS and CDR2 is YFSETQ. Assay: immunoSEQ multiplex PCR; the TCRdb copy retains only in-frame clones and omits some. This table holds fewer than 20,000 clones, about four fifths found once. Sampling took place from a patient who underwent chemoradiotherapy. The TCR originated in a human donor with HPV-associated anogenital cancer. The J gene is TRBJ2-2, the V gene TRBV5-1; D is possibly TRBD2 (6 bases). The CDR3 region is CASSLQGLNTGELFF. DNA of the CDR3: TGCGCCAGCAGCTTGCAGGGACTGAACACCGGGGAGCTGTTTTTT.